This record concerns one T cell receptor beta chain sequence. Its antigen is unidentified. The germline V and J ends were trimmed by 5 bases and 0 bases, with 18 bases remaining between them. The CDR3 covers 17 residues. Germline V gene sequence: CDR1 MDHEN, CDR2 SYDVKM. The data were obtained in a study of T cell responses to AZD1222 COVID-19 vaccine. Study-level results: The repertoires were collected only after the peak T cell response. Seropositive status at baseline applied to only a handful of AZD1222 recipients. When two AZD1222 doses had been given, Spike-specific TCR breadth and depth rose. Variant regions that are unmutated are reportedly the target of nearly half of spike-specific TCRs.

The data were produced by immunoSEQ multiplex PCR, yet TCRdb's version contains in-frame clones alone and is incomplete. The table lists around 140,000 clones, about 90% of them singletons. This sequence was found in an adult who received the MenACWY meningococcal vaccine as a control. Sequenced here: peripheral blood, sampled 28 days after the second dose of the MenACWY control vaccine. The chain uses TRBV28 and TRBJ2-3, with a tentative D call TRBD2 (6 bases). The CDR3 DNA sequence: TGTGCCAGCAGTCCCGAGTTGGGGGGAACTAGCACAGATACGCAGTATTTT. It yields the protein CASSPELGGTSTDTQYF.